This is a list of T cell receptor beta chains from one sample in a study of control samples from healthy donors and cancer patients. Generated by immunoSEQ multiplex PCR, the TCRdb table keeps only in-frame clones and is missing some. Here the sample spans more than 140,000 clones, roughly nine tenths being singletons. The sample comprised blood. The origin of the receptors is a man younger than 30 in good health. CDR3s leave out the opening cysteine and the closing phenylalanine or tryptophan.

v_gene: TRBV6-6
j_gene: TRBJ2-2
CDR3aa: ASSPLGAGELF

v_gene: TRBV3-1/TRBV3-2
j_gene: TRBJ1-2
CDR3aa: ASSQDQGMDGYT

v_gene: TRBV28
j_gene: TRBJ1-6
CDR3aa: ASSLAGSYSPLH

v_gene: TRBV4-2
j_gene: TRBJ2-6
CDR3aa: ASSQEGSSSGANVLT

v_gene: TRBV11-2
j_gene: TRBJ2-1
CDR3aa: ASSSDLLNEQF

v_gene: TRBV7-2
j_gene: TRBJ1-5
CDR3aa: ASSLVRGNQPQH

v_gene: TRBV28
j_gene: TRBJ1-5
CDR3aa: ASSLGDRGNQPQH

v_gene: TRBV30
j_gene: TRBJ1-4
CDR3aa: AWSPPATNEKLF

v_gene: TRBV6-5
j_gene: TRBJ2-6
CDR3aa: ASSSGAGANVLT

v_gene: TRBV4-1
j_gene: TRBJ2-2
CDR3aa: ASSRRETGSSGELF

v_gene: TRBV7-8
j_gene: TRBJ1-3
CDR3aa: ASNPSAGTSGNTIY

v_gene: TRBV7-2
j_gene: TRBJ2-2
CDR3aa: ASSLVGLEPFTGELF

v_gene: TRBV4-3
j_gene: TRBJ1-4
CDR3aa: ASSPPARDRTMKSLF

v_gene: TRBV11-3
j_gene: TRBJ2-3
CDR3aa: ASSLGTSGRTDTQY

v_gene: TRBV2
j_gene: TRBJ1-1
CDR3aa: ASSVLGAEAF

v_gene: TRBV6-5
j_gene: TRBJ1-5
CDR3aa: ASRNGQGNQPQH

v_gene: TRBV7-2
j_gene: TRBJ2-7
CDR3aa: ASSPMQVYYEQY

v_gene: TRBV18
j_gene: TRBJ1-4
CDR3aa: ASSPDRDGLNEKLF

v_gene: TRBV27
j_gene: TRBJ1-5
CDR3aa: ASSLESSNQPQH

v_gene: TRBV7-3
j_gene: TRBJ2-7
CDR3aa: ASSLQGHQGLYEQY

v_gene: TRBV19
j_gene: TRBJ2-1
CDR3aa: ASRPQGASNNEQF

v_gene: TRBV3-1/TRBV3-2
j_gene: TRBJ1-2
CDR3aa: ASSRTQGRSYGYT

v_gene: TRBV7-9
j_gene: TRBJ1-2
CDR3aa: ASSLAANYGYT

v_gene: TRBV24-1
j_gene: TRBJ2-7
CDR3aa: ATSAPHRWDESSYEQY

v_gene: TRBV7-9
j_gene: TRBJ2-1
CDR3aa: ASSLSPSGTGTYNEQF

v_gene: TRBV27
j_gene: TRBJ2-3
CDR3aa: ASRYRGGSADTQY

v_gene: TRBV12-3/TRBV12-4
j_gene: TRBJ2-1
CDR3aa: ASNRDRGIRQF

v_gene: TRBV7-2
j_gene: TRBJ2-1
CDR3aa: ASSPSGGEYNEQF

v_gene: TRBV28
j_gene: TRBJ2-3
CDR3aa: ASSLGGAKDTQY

v_gene: TRBV11-3
j_gene: TRBJ2-3
CDR3aa: ASSLGVGADTQY

v_gene: TRBV7-9
j_gene: TRBJ1-2
CDR3aa: ASNDRRLGYT

v_gene: TRBV10-1
j_gene: TRBJ2-5
CDR3aa: AFWRETQY

v_gene: TRBV10-3
j_gene: TRBJ2-2
CDR3aa: ASLAGGPGTGELF

v_gene: TRBV7-2
j_gene: TRBJ1-3
CDR3aa: ASSSQMDGFGNTIY

v_gene: TRBV5-6
j_gene: TRBJ2-7
CDR3aa: ASSYFYEQY

v_gene: TRBV6-5
j_gene: TRBJ1-2
CDR3aa: ASSPNPGIGGYT

v_gene: TRBV6-5
j_gene: TRBJ1-6
CDR3aa: ASSEGQGYSPLH

v_gene: TRBV18
j_gene: TRBJ1-3
CDR3aa: ASSPRSTDSSGNTIY

v_gene: TRBV4-3
j_gene: TRBJ1-1
CDR3aa: ASSQETGNTEAF

v_gene: TRBV5-6
j_gene: TRBJ1-1
CDR3aa: ASSPGAGSTEAF

v_gene: TRBV4-1
j_gene: TRBJ2-4
CDR3aa: ASSQDPAGGWDIQY

v_gene: TRBV30
j_gene: TRBJ1-4
CDR3aa: AWSVLDEKLF

v_gene: TRBV2
j_gene: TRBJ1-2
CDR3aa: ASNRQGFSGYT

v_gene: TRBV5-4
j_gene: TRBJ2-1
CDR3aa: ASSHSSGTTSYNEQF

v_gene: TRBV4-3
j_gene: TRBJ2-1
CDR3aa: ASSQDFGQYNEQF

v_gene: TRBV11-2
j_gene: TRBJ1-1
CDR3aa: ASSWDRAAAEAF

v_gene: TRBV7-9
j_gene: TRBJ2-2
CDR3aa: ASSLGIKGSGELF

v_gene: TRBV27
j_gene: TRBJ2-1
CDR3aa: ASSWTGAANEQF

v_gene: TRBV5-1
j_gene: TRBJ1-2
CDR3aa: ASSLDRLDRPSHGYT

v_gene: TRBV6-1
j_gene: TRBJ2-6
CDR3aa: ASSADRGRSGANVLT

v_gene: TRBV5-6
j_gene: TRBJ1-1
CDR3aa: ASSLRGQNTEAF

v_gene: TRBV6-5
j_gene: TRBJ2-3
CDR3aa: ATRTSGGADTQY